The 30 T cell receptor beta chains presented below share a single source sample, sequenced in a study of T cells in Graves' hyperthyroidism and ophthalmopathy. Amplification yielded TCR beta CDR3 regions, with RNA transcripts as the source. A set of HTBI primers served as the primers for a first-round RT-PCR of the TCR CDR3. TCRdb processed the multiplex PCR reads anew with MiXCR; each CDR3 protein has one entry. Here the sample spans about 410,000 distinct CDR3 sequences, roughly 14% being singletons. The sample consisted of blood. The receptor set was obtained from a man aged 18 to 29 with Graves' ophthalmopathy.

The chain combines TRBV30 with TRBJ1-6, with D perhaps TRBD1 (5 bases). V was pared by 8 bases and J by 7 bases, with 15 bases between. The CDR3 consists of 13 residues. Per the germline V gene, CDR1 is GTSNPN and CDR2 is SVGIG (reference sequence). In nucleotides, the CDR3 is TGTGCCGGGATTGGGGACTGGAATTCACCCCTCCACTTT. Amino acids: CAGIGDWNSPLHF.

V gene TRBV5-6 combines with J gene TRBJ2-7; TRBD2 might be the D (7 bases). V lost 3 bases, J lost 5 bases, and 15 bases lay in between. Germline lookup yields CDR1 SGHDT and CDR2 YYEEEE. The CDR3 is 14 residues long. CDR3 sequence reads: CASSWEGGRDEQYF. The CDR3 DNA reads TGTGCCAGCAGCTGGGAGGGGGGACGCGACGAGCAGTACTTC.

Many counts were recorded for this clonotype. DNA for the CDR3: TGTGCCAGCAGTTTACCTCCACAGGGGGCTACCTATGGCTACACCTTC. It is translated as CASSLPPQGATYGYTF. This chain uses TRBV12-3 or TRBV12-4 with TRBJ1-2, with TRBD1 identical over 9 bases. Trimming removed 2 bases from V and 4 bases from J; junction bases left unmatched: 8. The CDR3 is 16 residues long.

A few counts support this clonotype. The chain couples TRBV7-3 to TRBJ2-3, with TRBD2 matching 8 bases. The ends lost 1 base at V and 3 bases at J; junction bases unmatched: 9. Germline CDR1 reads SGHTA; CDR2 reads FQGTGA. The CDR3 length is 17 residues. The CDR3 reads CASSLIGGLGETDTQYF. As DNA, the CDR3 is TGTGCCAGCAGCTTAATAGGGGGACTAGGGGAAACAGATACGCAGTATTTT.

The V call is TRBV18, the J call TRBJ1-6; D unresolved. The germline V gene encodes CDR1 KGHSH and CDR2 LQKENI. This CDR3 contains 15 residues. The V gene lost 2 bases and the J gene lost 8 bases, with 13 bases spanning the gap. CDR3: CASSPSRLGDSPLHF. CDR3 DNA: TGTGCCAGCTCACCATCCCGCCTCGGTGATTCACCCCTCCACTTT.

Comment on this clonotype: The junction departs from germline at one end; a sequencing error may be responsible. The CDR3 region has the DNA TGTGCTAGCAGCGTCTCTAGTACCTACAATGAGCAGTTCTTC. Translating it yields CASSVSSTYNEQFF. The genes are TRBV7-7 and TRBJ2-1; D ambiguous. The CDR3 contains 14 residues. The germline gives CDR1 SSHAT, CDR2 FNYEAQ (reference sequence).

A few counts support this clonotype. The chain couples TRBV19 to TRBJ2-2, with 13 bases lining up with TRBD2. Per germline, CDR1 LNHDA and CDR2 SQIVND (reference sequence). The CDR3 has 17 amino acids. The trim removed 5 bases at V and 4 bases at J, leaving 7 bases unmatched. This CDR3 reads CASSPRLAGGRTGELFF. CDR3 nucleotides: TGTGCCAGTAGTCCCCGACTAGCGGGGGGCCGCACCGGGGAGCTGTTTTTT.

This clonotype was observed at least ten times. The J gene is TRBJ1-5, the V gene TRBV19; tentative D call: TRBD1 (5 bases). Trimming removed 5 bases from V and 3 bases from J, with 14 bases in between. This CDR3 spans 15 amino acids. Germline V gene lookup returns CDR1 LNHDA and CDR2 SQIVND (reference sequence). The CDR3 region is CASSVTGRINQPQHF. The CDR3 DNA reads TGTGCCAGTAGTGTAACGGGACGAATCAATCAGCCCCAGCATTTT.

A note on this clonotype: A read error is possible here, since a much larger clone lies one base away. The chain links TRBV3-1 to TRBJ1-4; 9 nucleotides agree with TRBD1. In germline, CDR1 is LGHDT, CDR2 YNNKEL (reference sequence). The CDR3 loop spans 16 amino acids. The CDR3 here is CASSSHTGGQNEKLSF. DNA of the CDR3: TGTGCCAGCAGCTCACACACAGGGGGCCAAAATGAAAAACTGTCTTTT. The full variable domain, completed using reference TRBV3-1 and TRBJ1-4, is DTAVSQTPKYLVTQMGNDKSIKCEQNLGHDTMYWYKQDSKKFLKIMFSYNNKELIINETVPNRFSPKSPDKAHLNLHINSLELGDSAVYFCASSSHTGGQNEKLSFGSGTQLSVL.

This clonotype was found a few times. The chain combines TRBV12-3 or TRBV12-4 with TRBJ1-5; TRBD1 might be the D (5 bases). This CDR3 has 15 residues. V lost 8 bases to trimming and J lost 7 bases, with 21 bases between them. CDR3 protein: CASRLGDLWGQPQHF. The CDR3 DNA reads as TGTGCCAGCCGATTGGGGGACCTCTGGGGCCAGCCCCAGCATTTT.

The table lists this clonotype with many counts. V usage is TRBV24-1 and J usage is TRBJ2-3; the D is unclear. Germline CDR1 KGHDR, CDR2 SFDVKD. The CDR3 spans 13 residues. V lost 0 bases, J lost 4 bases, and 4 bases lay in between. The CDR3 protein is CATSDLQADTQYF. The CDR3 DNA follows: TGTGCCACCAGTGATTTGCAGGCAGATACGCAGTATTTT.

The chain couples TRBV2 to TRBJ1-6; tentative D call: TRBD1 (5 bases). Germline-derived CDR1 and CDR2 are SNHLY and FYNNEI. This CDR3 spans 16 amino acids. V was trimmed by 3 bases and J by 7 bases, leaving 16 bases between them. DNA of the CDR3: TGTGCCAGCAGTGAGGAGGGGTGGGGTACGAATTCACCCCTCCACTTT. Translated, it gives CASSEEGWGTNSPLHF.

This chain links TRBV7-9 with TRBJ2-6; D call uncertain. In germline, CDR1 is SEHNR, CDR2 FQNEAQ (reference sequence). V lost 10 bases, J lost 0 bases, and 10 bases lay in between. The CDR3 runs to 14 residues. CDR3 in amino acids: CANIKNSGANVLTF. The CDR3 DNA reads TGTGCCAACATCAAGAACTCTGGGGCCAACGTCCTGACTTTC.

This clonotype was seen at least ten times. The chain is built from TRBV10-3 and TRBJ2-5; D might be TRBD2 (7 bases). In germline, CDR1 is ENHRY, CDR2 SYGVKD. This CDR3 region has 14 residues. CDR3 sequence reads: CGTGRGADQETQYF. CDR3 sequence (DNA): TGTGGGACCGGCCGGGGGGCCGATCAAGAGACCCAGTACTTC.

The sample holds a few counts of this clonotype. The V call is TRBV24-1, the J call TRBJ2-3; 9 nucleotides align to TRBD1. The CDR3 spans 18 residues. From germline, CDR1 is KGHDR and CDR2 SFDVKD. Trimming took 4 bases from V and 4 from J; bases not matched to a gene: 14. The CDR3 sequence: CATSERPHSGTGSDTQYF. The CDR3, as DNA: TGTGCCACCAGTGAAAGACCCCATTCCGGGACAGGGTCAGATACGCAGTATTTT.

The rearrangement uses TRBV24-1 and TRBJ1-2, with D possibly matching TRBD1 (5 bases). Germline V CDR1 and CDR2: KGHDR, SFDVKD. Trimming removed 2 bases at V and 7 bases at J, with 10 bases between. The CDR3 is 13 amino acids. The CDR3 loop is CATSDSGVGGYTF. DNA of the CDR3: TGTGCCACCAGTGATTCGGGGGTTGGTGGCTACACCTTC.

CDR3 in amino acids: CSVEGTGGALNEQFF. CDR3 bases: TGCAGCGTTGAAGGGACTGGCGGGGCTCTCAATGAGCAGTTCTTC. The chain carries TRBV29-1 and TRBJ2-1; weak D call: TRBD2 (6 bases). Germline lookup yields CDR1 SQVTM and CDR2 ANQGSEA. V was clipped by 1 base and J by 6 bases, with 16 bases between them. The CDR3 runs 15 residues.

This clonotype showed up just a few times. The chain carries TRBV12-3 or TRBV12-4 and TRBJ2-3; D ambiguous. Trimming pared 2 bases from V and 2 bases from J, leaving 17 bases between. The CDR3 extends over 17 amino acids. In DNA, the CDR3 is TGTGCCAGCAGTTTATTAAGGTATGGGCCCGACACAGATACGCAGTATTTT. This sequence encodes CASSLLRYGPDTDTQYF.

The chain joins TRBV27 to TRBJ2-5; the D is unclear. The tail of the sequence fits TRBJ2-1 better, so the J call may be wrong. Per the germline V gene, CDR1 is MNHEY and CDR2 is SMNVEV (reference sequence). This CDR3 region has 13 residues. The CDR3 loop reads CASSLFPSLDQFF. In DNA form, the CDR3 reads TGTGCCAGCAGTTTATTCCCTTCCCTGGACCAGTTCTTC.

As regards this clonotype: This may be a read error, as it is one base from a much larger clone. This rearrangement joins TRBV14 to TRBJ2-1, with 9 bases that match TRBD1. The germline CDR1 and CDR2 sequences are SGHDN and FVKESK. The V and J ends lost 2 bases and 10 bases, in that order; junction bases with no gene match: 9. The length of the CDR3 is 15 residues. DNA of the CDR3: TGTGCCAGCAGCCAATTACCGGGACAGGGACACGAGCAGTTCTTC. It translates to CASSQLPGQGHEQFF.

This clonotype was picked up a small number of times. The rearrangement links TRBV6-1 to TRBJ1-5; 8 bases map to TRBD1. The CDR3 totals 14 residues. V lost 5 bases, J lost 5 bases, and 5 bases stayed unmatched. Germline V CDR1 and CDR2: MNHNS, SASEGT. The CDR3 sequence is CASSHDRGYQPQHF. Here the CDR3 DNA reads TGTGCCAGCAGTCACGACAGGGGTTATCAGCCCCAGCATTTT.

This sequence joins TRBV20-1 and TRBJ1-5; no clear D gene. Germline-derived CDR1 and CDR2 are DFQATT and SNEGSKA (reference sequence). V lost 8 bases, J lost 7 bases, and 15 bases lay in between. The CDR3 covers 12 residues. CDR3 sequence: CSTRSPDQPQHF. The CDR3 nucleotides read TGCAGTACTCGTAGTCCCGACCAGCCCCAGCATTTT.

This clonotype was counted many times. For the CDR3, the DNA is TGTGCCACCAGCAGAAACCCGGGACTAGCGGGAGTAGTCAACGAGCAGTACTTC. Encoded protein: CATSRNPGLAGVVNEQYF. The chain uses TRBV15 and TRBJ2-7; 14 bases are a match to TRBD2. V lost 2 bases to trimming and J lost 5 bases; unmatched junction nucleotides: 11. This CDR3 has 18 residues. Germline CDR1 is LNHNV and CDR2 is YYDKDF (reference sequence). Drawing the rest from reference TRBV15 and TRBJ2-7, the complete variable domain is DAMVIQNPRYQVTQFGKPVTLSCSQTLNHNVMYWYQQKSSQAPKLLFHYYDKDFNNEADTPDNFQSRRPNTSFCFLDIRSPGLGDTAMYLCATSRNPGLAGVVNEQYFGPGTRLTVT.

There are a few counts of this clonotype. The junction departs from germline at one end; a sequencing error may be responsible. This chain uses TRBV24-1 with TRBJ2-2, with 9 bases fitting TRBD1. Germline CDR1 reads KGHDR; CDR2 reads SFDVKD. This CDR3 comprises 16 residues. CDR3 bases: TGTGCCACCAGTGATCTCCGGGACAGGGTTGCCGGGGAGCTGGTTTTT. This codes for CATSDLRDRVAGELVF.

This clonotype was counted ten times or more. The gene calls are TRBV2 and TRBJ1-1, with 8 bases aligning to TRBD1. This CDR3 region has 11 residues. Per germline, CDR1 SNHLY and CDR2 FYNNEI. V was pared by 6 bases and J by 6 bases, with 0 bases of the junction left unmatched. This CDR3 is CASRDRAEAFF. DNA for the CDR3: TGTGCCAGCAGGGACAGGGCTGAAGCTTTCTTT.

This clonotype has a count of ten or more. The chain carries TRBV7-9 and TRBJ2-5; no clear D gene. The V and J ends lost 0 bases and 4 bases respectively, with 12 bases between them. The CDR3 runs to 15 residues. Germline loops: CDR1 SEHNR, CDR2 FQNEAQ (reference sequence). The CDR3, as DNA: TGTGCCAGCAGCTTAGCGGTAGGCCCTGGAGAGACCCAGTACTTC. Its protein product is CASSLAVGPGETQYF.

On this clonotype: A much larger clone sits a single nucleotide away, making a read error possible. The chain uses TRBV6-2 or TRBV6-3 and TRBJ2-7; the match to TRBD1 covers 9 bases. Trimming removed 1 base from V and 6 bases from J; junction bases left unmatched: 7. The V gene's germline CDR1 is MNHEY and CDR2 SVGEGT. The CDR3 runs to 15 residues. The CDR3 region has the DNA TGTGCCAGCAGTTACTTACAGGGGGCGAGGGCCGAGCAGTACTTC. Its protein is CASSYLQGARAEQYF.

For the CDR3, the DNA is TGTGCCGGTGCCCAGGGGGCAGGCGGGGAGCTGTTTTTT. Translation gives CAGAQGAGGELFF. The V call is TRBV13, the J call TRBJ2-2; 8 bases are a match to TRBD1. Germline-derived CDR1 and CDR2 are PRHDT and FYEKMQ (reference sequence). After removal of 11 bases from V and 7 bases from J, the junction contained 9 bases not matched to a gene. This CDR3 spans 13 amino acids.

This clonotype appeared many times. The rearrangement links TRBV28 to TRBJ2-3; the D gene is possibly TRBD2 (5 bases). The V end lost 7 bases, the J end lost 4 bases, and 27 bases lay between the germline ends. This CDR3 contains 18 residues. Germline values: CDR1 MDHEN, CDR2 SYDVKM. The CDR3, as DNA: TGTGCCAGCACCCCTTGGAGGCTAGCCCCTCAGGAGGCAGATACGCAGTATTTT. It specifies CASTPWRLAPQEADTQYF.

This chain connects TRBV5-8 to TRBJ2-7; a weak D match, TRBD2 (5 bases). Germline CDR1 and CDR2: SGHTS and YDEGEE. This CDR3 has 14 residues. Trimming pared 1 base from V and 2 bases from J, leaving 10 bases between. This chain's CDR3 is CASSLLLGPYEQYF. The CDR3 coding sequence is TGTGCCAGCAGCTTGCTACTAGGGCCCTACGAGCAGTACTTC.